A selection of T cell receptor beta chains follows, all from one sample in a study of T cell responses to AZD1222 COVID-19 vaccine. Clones were sequenced by immunoSEQ multiplex PCR, and TCRdb holds only the in-frame ones, with some missing. The sample lists 150,000 to 200,000 clones, around 92% seen once, with 8% to 13% in the top ten. The sequencing here drew on peripheral blood, taken on day 0 of AZD1222 vaccination. These receptors all come from an adult in good health. Each CDR3 is given without its conserved first and last residue. A D gene is named only where the DNA matches it firmly.

J gene: TRBJ2-1; V gene: TRBV21-1; D gene: NA; CDR3 protein: ASSKFSGRALDNEQF
J gene: TRBJ1-6; V gene: TRBV19; D gene: NA; CDR3 protein: ASSRLGNSPLH
J gene: TRBJ2-7; V gene: TRBV27; D gene: TRBD1; CDR3 protein: ASRDTGGPAYEQY
J gene: TRBJ2-1; V gene: TRBV10-3; D gene: NA; CDR3 protein: AISELWQDNEQF
J gene: TRBJ1-2; V gene: TRBV20-1; D gene: NA; CDR3 protein: SARDRGYT
J gene: TRBJ1-2; V gene: TRBV6-2/TRBV6-3; D gene: NA; CDR3 protein: ASSYGNSNYGYT
J gene: TRBJ1-1; V gene: TRBV30; D gene: NA; CDR3 protein: AWSVQSRTEAF
J gene: TRBJ2-3; V gene: TRBV3-1/TRBV3-2; D gene: NA; CDR3 protein: ASSQDGPGGTDTQY
J gene: TRBJ1-1; V gene: TRBV29-1; D gene: NA; CDR3 protein: SVRVMGNTEAF
J gene: TRBJ2-7; V gene: TRBV4-2; D gene: TRBD2; CDR3 protein: ASSQDSSGRLNEQY
J gene: TRBJ1-1; V gene: TRBV6-1; D gene: NA; CDR3 protein: ASSELGGVGEAF
J gene: TRBJ2-7; V gene: TRBV2; D gene: TRBD1; CDR3 protein: ASSEPGQGHIEQY
J gene: TRBJ1-2; V gene: TRBV7-8; D gene: NA; CDR3 protein: ASSSRFSNYGYT
J gene: TRBJ2-2; V gene: TRBV7-9; D gene: TRBD2; CDR3 protein: ASSRTSGPTGELF
J gene: TRBJ1-4; V gene: TRBV7-9; D gene: NA; CDR3 protein: ASSTQAYTGNEKLF
J gene: TRBJ1-3; V gene: TRBV7-8; D gene: NA; CDR3 protein: ASSSGRGFSGNTIY
J gene: TRBJ1-1; V gene: TRBV5-8; D gene: NA; CDR3 protein: ASSLGGPNTEAF
J gene: TRBJ1-2; V gene: TRBV7-2; D gene: NA; CDR3 protein: ASSLDLFYGYT
J gene: TRBJ2-5; V gene: TRBV28; D gene: NA; CDR3 protein: ASSLGWQETQY
J gene: TRBJ1-6; V gene: TRBV28; D gene: TRBD1; CDR3 protein: ASRLNRGGGALH
J gene: TRBJ1-2; V gene: TRBV28; D gene: NA; CDR3 protein: ASSGSGDWISALYGYT
J gene: TRBJ1-1; V gene: TRBV15; D gene: NA; CDR3 protein: ATSREGGLEAF
J gene: TRBJ2-1; V gene: TRBV11-3; D gene: NA; CDR3 protein: ASSTIGWRDNEQF
J gene: TRBJ1-6; V gene: TRBV28; D gene: TRBD1; CDR3 protein: ASRSTGERSPLH
J gene: TRBJ2-3; V gene: TRBV7-2; D gene: TRBD2; CDR3 protein: ASSSRGGTLSTDTQY
J gene: TRBJ2-3; V gene: TRBV6-1; D gene: TRBD2; CDR3 protein: ASSEEAGLGPQDTQY